A single sample is the source of the 13 T cell receptor beta chains below, sequenced in a study of cytomegalovirus exposure and HLA in healthy donors. The primer mix had 60 Vbeta and 13 Jbeta primers. The method was immunoSEQ multiplex PCR; TCRdb's version includes in-frame clones alone and lacks a portion of them. Of about 160,000 clones listed, 65% to 85% are singletons. Sequencing was performed on PBMCs. The receptor source for this set is a male donor in good health and CMV-seropositive.

The genes are TRBV6-1 and TRBJ1-5, with 7 positions matching TRBD1. Germline V gene sequence: CDR1 MNHNS, CDR2 SASEGT. Trimming cost V 5 bases and J 3 bases; bases outside gene matches: 7. The CDR3 contains 15 residues. The CDR3 sequence is CASSSPGQSNQPQHF. Here the CDR3 DNA reads TGTGCCAGCAGTTCCCCGGGACAGTCCAATCAGCCCCAGCATTTT.

This chain links TRBV11-2 with TRBJ1-1; 7 bases are a match to TRBD1. This CDR3 has 15 amino acids. V shed 1 base, J shed 5 bases, and the junction held 7 bases outside the gene matches. Germline V lookup: CDR1 SGHAT, CDR2 FQNNGV. As DNA, the CDR3 is TGTGCCAGCAGCTTAGTAAAGGGGGCGCGAACTGAAGCTTTCTTT. Translated, it gives CASSLVKGARTEAFF.

The DNA for the CDR3 is TGTGCCAGCCCGGGACTCCGTGAAATAGAGACCCAGTACTTC. Encoded protein: CASPGLREIETQYF. The chain couples TRBV2 to TRBJ2-5; tentatively, D is TRBD2 (6 bases). The CDR3 runs 14 residues. With 8 bases removed from V and 4 bases from J, the gap between germline ends came to 17 bases. Germline V gene sequence: CDR1 SNHLY, CDR2 FYNNEI.

The chain carries TRBV27 and TRBJ2-3, with 11 nucleotides matching TRBD2. The germline CDR1 and CDR2 sequences are MNHEY and SMNVEV (reference sequence). The CDR3 consists of 17 residues. J was trimmed by 3 bases and V by 3 bases; bases with no gene match: 8. CDR3 amino acids: CASSFSKLAGETDTQYF. The CDR3 nucleotides read TGTGCCAGCAGTTTTTCTAAACTAGCGGGAGAGACAGATACGCAGTATTTT.

The rearrangement joins TRBV6-5 to TRBJ2-1, with D possibly matching TRBD1 (5 bases). Germline V gives CDR1 MNHEY, CDR2 SVGAGI. The CDR3 contains 11 residues. Trimming stripped 6 bases from V and 12 bases from J, with 12 bases between. The CDR3 here is CASRSGLGQFF. CDR3 DNA sequence: TGTGCCAGCAGATCAGGGTTAGGGCAGTTCTTC.

This clone was seen only once. The chain recombines TRBV11-2 with TRBJ2-2, with D perhaps TRBD2 (6 bases). V shed 6 bases and J shed 5 bases, with 16 bases lying between them. Germline CDR1 and CDR2: SGHAT and FQNNGV. The CDR3 is made up of 15 amino acids. The chain's CDR3 is CASSLTRGWTGELFF. The CDR3 DNA follows: TGTGCCAGCAGTCTGACTAGGGGATGGACCGGGGAGCTGTTTTTT.

This clone has a single count. The chain carries TRBV28 and TRBJ1-1; no clear D. This CDR3 has 15 amino acids. Trimming stripped 2 bases from V and 6 bases from J, with 16 bases between. The germline CDR1 and CDR2 sequences are MDHEN and SYDVKM. CDR3 protein: CASSLLRGKVSEAFF. Here the CDR3 DNA reads TGTGCCAGCAGTTTACTCCGGGGTAAGGTGTCTGAAGCTTTCTTT. The variable domain in full, completed from reference TRBV28 and TRBJ1-1, reads DVKVTQSSRYLVKRTGEKVFLECVQDMDHENMFWYRQDPGLGLRLIYFSYDVKMKEKGDIPEGYSVSREKKERFSLILESASTNQTSMYLCASSLLRGKVSEAFFGQGTRLTVV.

The CDR3 sequence is CASSQGGSPYEQYF. CDR3 DNA sequence: TGCGCCAGCAGCCAAGGCGGGAGCCCCTACGAGCAGTACTTC. The gene calls are TRBV4-1 and TRBJ2-7, with 7 nucleotides matching TRBD2. There are 14 residues in the CDR3. The ends lost 1 base at V and 2 bases at J; junction bases unmatched: 2. CDR1 and CDR2 from the germline V gene are MGHRA and YSYEKL.

The V gene is TRBV4-1, the J gene TRBJ2-3; 9 nucleotides align to TRBD2. The CDR3 has 21 amino acids. V dropped 0 bases and J dropped 3; count of bases not matched to a gene: 19. Germline V CDR1 and CDR2: MGHRA, YSYEKL. The CDR3 region is CASSQERARGIVAGATDTQYF. In DNA form, the CDR3 reads TGCGCCAGCAGCCAAGAGAGGGCCAGGGGGATTGTAGCGGGAGCAACAGATACGCAGTATTTT.

The chain recombines TRBV7-2 with TRBJ2-1; the match to TRBD2 covers 8 bases. CDR1 SGHTA and CDR2 FQGNSA come from the germline V gene. The CDR3 is made up of 19 amino acids. J was trimmed by 7 bases and V by 2 bases; bases with no gene match: 19. CDR3 in DNA: TGTGCCAGCAGCTTATTACCCATTGGGGTAGCGGGATCGGGGAATGAGCAGTTCTTC. Translating gives CASSLLPIGVAGSGNEQFF.

The chain couples TRBV10-1 to TRBJ2-7; 7 bases are shared with TRBD1. This CDR3 is 16 amino acids long. CDR1 is WNHNN, CDR2 SYGVQD, per germline (reference sequence). The junction had 15 bases not matched to a gene; V was cut back by 7 bases and J by 3 bases. The CDR3 DNA reads TGCGCCAGCACCACTGAGGGGGCGCTTGGTGACTACGAGCAGTACTTC. This sequence encodes CASTTEGALGDYEQYF.

This chain uses TRBV6-4 with TRBJ2-1; 7 bases align to TRBD2. Germline values: CDR1 MRHNA, CDR2 SNTAGT. The CDR3 contains 16 residues. With V trimmed by 0 bases and J by 7 bases, 9 bases remained unmatched. The DNA for the CDR3 is TGTGCCAGCAGTGACTCGACCAGCGGGATTCTGAATGAGCAGTTCTTC. This encodes CASSDSTSGILNEQFF.

This clone was observed a handful of times. The chain recombines TRBV30 with TRBJ1-3; TRBD1 might be the D (5 bases). Germline-derived CDR1 and CDR2 are GTSNPN and SVGIG (reference sequence). The CDR3 totals 15 residues. Trimming stripped 2 bases from V and 4 bases from J, with 15 bases between. In DNA form, the CDR3 reads TGTGCCTGGAGTAGGTGGGGCCAAGCCGGAAACACCATATATTTT. Translated: CAWSRWGQAGNTIYF.